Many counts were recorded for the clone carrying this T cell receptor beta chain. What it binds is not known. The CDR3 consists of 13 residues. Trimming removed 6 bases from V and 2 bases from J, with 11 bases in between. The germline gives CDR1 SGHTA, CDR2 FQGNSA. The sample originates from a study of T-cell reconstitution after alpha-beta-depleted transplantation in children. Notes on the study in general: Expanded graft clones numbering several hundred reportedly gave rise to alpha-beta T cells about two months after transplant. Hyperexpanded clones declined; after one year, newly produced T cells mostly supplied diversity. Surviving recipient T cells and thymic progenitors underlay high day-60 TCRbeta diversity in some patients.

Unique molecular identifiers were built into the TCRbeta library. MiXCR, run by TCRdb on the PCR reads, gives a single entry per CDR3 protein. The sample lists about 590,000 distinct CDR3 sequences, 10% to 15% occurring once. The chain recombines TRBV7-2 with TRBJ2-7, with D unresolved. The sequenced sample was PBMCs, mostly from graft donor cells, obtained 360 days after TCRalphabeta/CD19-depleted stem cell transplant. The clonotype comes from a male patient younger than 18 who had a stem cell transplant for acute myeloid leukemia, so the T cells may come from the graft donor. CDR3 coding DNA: TGTGCCAGCAGTCCATTGTGGACCTACGAGCAGTACTTC. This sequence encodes CASSPLWTYEQYF.